This entry concerns a single TCR beta chain. Its specificity is unknown. Second doses that came at about 4 or about 12 weeks were put together. The data originate from a study of T cell responses to AZD1222 COVID-19 vaccine. Study-wide points: Seropositivity was recorded at baseline in only 6 or 7 AZD1222 recipients. Across the whole spike, CD4 TCRs peaked at regions 160-218 and 743-854.

This CDR3 spans 15 amino acids. Germline-derived CDR1 and CDR2 are MNHEY and SMNVEV (reference sequence). V gave up 5 bases and J gave up 5 bases; unmatched junction bases: 5. Using immunoSEQ multiplex PCR, the repertoire was profiled, and TCRdb retains in-frame clones only, with some absent. The sample shows fewer than 120,000 clones, about 90% of them seen only once. The chain carries TRBV27 and TRBJ1-5; 11 nucleotides match TRBD1. The receptor's source is an adult who received the AZD1222 COVID-19 vaccine. The sequences come from peripheral blood, collected 28 days after the second AZD1222 dose. This CDR3 is CASSPGTGGDQPQHF. CDR3 bases: TGTGCCAGCAGTCCCGGGACAGGGGGAGATCAGCCCCAGCATTTT.